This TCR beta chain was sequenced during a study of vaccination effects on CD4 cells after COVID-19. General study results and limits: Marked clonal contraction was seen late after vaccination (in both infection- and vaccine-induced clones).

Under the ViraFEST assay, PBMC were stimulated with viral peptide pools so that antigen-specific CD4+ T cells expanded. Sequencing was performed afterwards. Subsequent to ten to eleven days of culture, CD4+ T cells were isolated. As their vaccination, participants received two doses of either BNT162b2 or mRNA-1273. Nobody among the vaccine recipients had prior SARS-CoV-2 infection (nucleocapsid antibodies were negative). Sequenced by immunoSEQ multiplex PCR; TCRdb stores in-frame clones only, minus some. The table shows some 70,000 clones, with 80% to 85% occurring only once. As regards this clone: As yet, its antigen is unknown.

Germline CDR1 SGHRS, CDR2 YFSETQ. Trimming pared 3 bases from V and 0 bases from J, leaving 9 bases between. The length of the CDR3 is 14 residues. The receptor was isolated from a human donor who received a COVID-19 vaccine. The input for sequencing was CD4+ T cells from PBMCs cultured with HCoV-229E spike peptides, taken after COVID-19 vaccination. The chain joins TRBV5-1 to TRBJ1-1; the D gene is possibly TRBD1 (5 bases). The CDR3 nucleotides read TGCGCCAGCAGCTCCGACAGTTTGAACACTGAAGCTTTCTTT. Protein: CASSSDSLNTEAFF.